This T cell receptor (beta chain) was identified during a study of cytomegalovirus exposure and HLA in healthy donors. PCR amplification relied on 60 Vbeta primers (plus 13 Jbeta primers). Only in-frame clones appear in the TCRdb table, and some are missing; sequencing was by immunoSEQ multiplex PCR. The sample includes about 200,000 clones, approximately 86% of them seen just once. From germline, CDR1 is MDHEN and CDR2 SYDVKM. Between the trimmed V and J ends, which lost 9 bases and 2 bases, there was a span of 14 bases. CDR3 length equals 14 residues. Sequenced sample: PBMCs. The chain uses TRBV28 and TRBJ1-5, with a tentative D call TRBD1 (5 bases). This receptor was obtained from a woman in her twenties or thirties in good health and CMV-seronegative. The CDR3 DNA follows: TGTGCCAGTTCAGGGATCGGTCGCAATCAGCCCCAGCATTTT. Encoded protein: CASSGIGRNQPQHF.